This entry lists 23 T cell receptor beta chains sequenced from one sample in a study of cytomegalovirus exposure and HLA in healthy donors. A multiplex PCR was run with 60 Vbeta primers and 13 Jbeta primers. Here immunoSEQ multiplex PCR was the method, and the copy in TCRdb shows in-frame clones only, minus some. Recorded for this sample: over 110,000 clones. Material for sequencing was PBMCs. The origin of the receptors is a male donor in good health and CMV-seronegative.

V and J are TRBV6-5 and TRBJ2-2, with 7 bases lining up with TRBD2. Germline V CDR1 and CDR2: MNHEY, SVGAGI. V dropped 11 bases and J dropped 5; count of bases not matched to a gene: 5. CDR3 length equals 12 residues. The CDR3, as DNA: TGTGCCGCGGGGCGGGAGACCGGGGAGCTGTTTTTT. Amino acids: CAAGRETGELFF.

J is TRBJ2-3 and V is TRBV5-1, with TRBD2 as a possible D gene (6 bases). CDR1 is SGHRS and CDR2 is YFSETQ in the germline V gene. Trimming pared 4 bases from V and 1 base from J, leaving 13 bases between. The CDR3 runs to 15 residues. The CDR3 loop is CASSPLGGGTDTQYF. In nucleotides, the CDR3 is TGCGCCAGCAGCCCCCTGGGGGGAGGCACAGATACGCAGTATTTT.

The chain links TRBV18 to TRBJ1-2; 8 nucleotides line up with TRBD1. V was pared by 4 bases and J by 2 bases, with 6 bases of the junction left unmatched. CDR3 length: 15 residues. Germline assignment: CDR1 KGHSH and CDR2 LQKENI. The CDR3 loop reads CASSLDRGVNYGYTF. CDR3 in DNA: TGTGCCAGCTCACTTGACAGGGGCGTCAACTATGGCTACACCTTC.

The chain carries TRBV29-1 and TRBJ2-3, with 7 positions matching TRBD1. Trimming cost V 6 bases and J 1 base; bases outside gene matches: 1. The CDR3 consists of 12 residues. Germline CDR1 reads SQVTM; CDR2 reads ANQGSEA. In nucleotides, the CDR3 is TGCAGCGTGGGACAGCGCACAGATACGCAGTATTTT. Protein: CSVGQRTDTQYF.

The chain recombines TRBV7-9 with TRBJ1-5, with unresolved D. Looked up from germline, CDR1 is SEHNR and CDR2 is FQNEAQ (reference sequence). Between the trimmed V and J ends, which lost 5 bases and 0 bases, there was a span of 8 bases. The CDR3 length is 14 residues. CDR3 sequence reads: CASSKEVSNQPQHF. CDR3 in DNA: TGTGCCAGCAGCAAAGAGGTTAGCAATCAGCCCCAGCATTTT. Combining the CDR3 with reference TRBV7-9 and TRBJ1-5 gives the whole variable domain DTGVSQNPRHKITKRGQNVTFRCDPISEHNRLYWYRQTLGQGPEFLTYFQNEAQLEKSRLLSDRFSAERPKGSFSTLEIQRTEQGDSAMYLCASSKEVSNQPQHFGDGTRLSIL.

The gene calls are TRBV27 and TRBJ2-7; no reliable D call. The V end was cut by 6 bases, the J end by 6 bases, with 9 bases between. The CDR3 sequence is 11 residues long. Looked up from germline, CDR1 is MNHEY and CDR2 is SMNVEV (reference sequence). The CDR3 DNA sequence: TGTGCCAGCAGCTTCTCCGGCGAGCAGTACTTC. Translating it yields CASSFSGEQYF.

The gene calls are TRBV19 and TRBJ2-3; 8 nucleotides line up with TRBD2. CDR1 is LNHDA, CDR2 SQIVND, per germline (reference sequence). The CDR3 loop spans 16 amino acids. The trim removed 8 bases at V and 3 bases at J, leaving 13 bases unmatched. In nucleotides, the CDR3 is TGTGCCAGTTCTCTCCTGGGAGCGGGAGTTACAGATACGCAGTATTTT. This sequence encodes CASSLLGAGVTDTQYF.

This chain links TRBV7-8 with TRBJ2-5; D perhaps matches TRBD1 (5 bases). The CDR3 is made up of 13 amino acids. Germline assignment: CDR1 SGHVS and CDR2 FQNEAQ. V was pared by 3 bases and J by 2 bases, with 7 bases between. The CDR3 DNA reads TGTGCCAGCAGCTTTGACAGACAAGAGACCCAGTACTTC. This sequence encodes CASSFDRQETQYF.

The rearrangement uses TRBV4-1 and TRBJ1-1; D is unresolved. V was pared by 0 bases and J by 3 bases, with 11 bases between. Germline V gene sequence: CDR1 MGHRA, CDR2 YSYEKL. This CDR3 has 15 amino acids. CDR3 nucleotide sequence: TGCGCCAGCAGCCAAGATCTCCCCCGCGACACTGAAGCTTTCTTT. Amino acids: CASSQDLPRDTEAFF.

The chain employs TRBV6-5 and TRBJ1-4; D is unresolved. The CDR3 is 15 amino acids. Germline CDR1 and CDR2: MNHEY and SVGAGI. V gave up 4 bases and J gave up 1 base, with 10 bases separating them. The CDR3 sequence: CASSSVGLTNEKLFF. Written as DNA, the CDR3 is TGTGCCAGCAGTTCGGTTGGGCTAACTAATGAAAAACTGTTTTTT.

The CDR3 region is CSVQTGVEDTQYF. In DNA form, the CDR3 reads TGCAGCGTCCAGACAGGGGTGGAAGATACGCAGTATTTT. This chain uses TRBV29-1 with TRBJ2-3; 8 bases are shared with TRBD1. Germline V CDR1 and CDR2: SQVTM, ANQGSEA. With V trimmed by 6 bases and J by 5 bases, 7 bases remained unmatched. This CDR3 has 13 residues.

CDR3 amino acids: CAISRGVQETQYF. CDR3 DNA: TGTGCCATCAGCCGGGGGGTCCAAGAGACCCAGTACTTC. The chain has TRBV10-3 and TRBJ2-5, with 7 bases fitting TRBD2. The V gene end was trimmed by 6 bases and the J gene end by 1 base; junction bases not matched to a gene: 2. This CDR3 spans 13 amino acids. Germline V CDR1 and CDR2: ENHRY, SYGVKD.

J is TRBJ2-7 and V is TRBV7-2, with a tentative D call TRBD2 (5 bases). Germline V gives CDR1 SGHTA, CDR2 FQGNSA. With 5 bases removed from V and 4 bases from J, the gap between germline ends came to 15 bases. The CDR3 has 14 amino acids. CDR3 DNA: TGTGCCAGCAGCCCGTACGGACGGGGATACGAGCAGTACTTC. Residues: CASSPYGRGYEQYF.

The chain combines TRBV2 with TRBJ1-1, with unresolved D. V was trimmed by 4 bases and J by 5 bases, leaving 14 bases between them. Germline loops: CDR1 SNHLY, CDR2 FYNNEI. This CDR3 spans 14 amino acids. DNA for the CDR3: TGTGCCAGCAGTGGGAGGCACCCTCGGACTGAAGCTTTCTTT. Translated: CASSGRHPRTEAFF.

The rearrangement joins TRBV7-2 to TRBJ1-2; D gene ambiguous. Germline-derived CDR1 and CDR2 are SGHTA and FQGNSA. The CDR3 is 17 residues long. The ends were cut back, 1 base at V and 3 bases at J, with 18 bases in the middle. Here the CDR3 reads CASSLVLPRLGDYGYTF. The CDR3 DNA follows: TGTGCCAGCAGCTTAGTACTCCCTCGACTTGGCGACTATGGCTACACCTTC. The full variable domain, completed using reference TRBV7-2 and TRBJ1-2, is GAGVSQSPSNKVTEKGKDVELRCDPISGHTALYWYRQSLGQGLEFLIYFQGNSAPDKSGLPSDRFSAERTGGSVSTLTIQRTQQEDSAVYLCASSLVLPRLGDYGYTFGSGTRLTVV.

The chain uses TRBV9 and TRBJ2-3; D remains unclear. V was shortened by 4 bases and J by 2 bases, with 17 bases between the two germline ends. Looked up from germline, CDR1 is SGDLS and CDR2 is YYNGEE. This CDR3 has 16 amino acids. In DNA form, the CDR3 reads TGTGCCAGCAGCTCCCAGGCCATAGGAAACACAGATACGCAGTATTTT. Translated: CASSSQAIGNTDTQYF.

The chain combines TRBV29-1 with TRBJ1-1; 9 bases line up with TRBD1. Germline V gene sequence: CDR1 SQVTM, CDR2 ANQGSEA. V shed 7 bases and J 8 bases; nucleotides not matched to a gene: 11. The CDR3 sequence is 13 residues long. The CDR3 DNA reads TGCAGCGCCCCAAAAGGGGACAGGGCGGAAGCTTTCTTT. Translated, it gives CSAPKGDRAEAFF.

This CDR3 reads CASSYLNTGELFF. The CDR3 DNA reads TGTGCCAGCAGTTACCTGAACACCGGGGAGCTGTTTTTT. The chain couples TRBV6-5 to TRBJ2-2; D call uncertain. The V gene's germline CDR1 is MNHEY and CDR2 SVGAGI. Trimming removed 2 bases from V and 1 base from J, with 2 bases in between. This CDR3 comprises 13 residues.

The rearrangement uses TRBV5-1 and TRBJ2-3; TRBD1 agrees at 8 bases. V trimming: 4 bases; J trimming: 3 bases; junction bases outside the gene matches: 7. In germline, CDR1 is SGHRS, CDR2 YFSETQ. The CDR3 length is 15 residues. CDR3 protein: CASSPWDRTTDTQYF. The CDR3 DNA reads as TGCGCCAGCAGCCCGTGGGACAGGACTACAGATACGCAGTATTTT.

The V and J genes are TRBV6-5 and TRBJ2-3; 9 bases map to TRBD2. The CDR3 runs to 14 residues. Per germline, CDR1 MNHEY and CDR2 SVGAGI. The V and J ends lost 5 bases and 6 bases, in that order; junction bases with no gene match: 6. For the CDR3, the DNA is TGTGCCAGCAGTCTTAGCGGGGGCTGGGATACGCAGTATTTT. As protein: CASSLSGGWDTQYF.

This sequence joins TRBV7-9 and TRBJ1-2; no definite D call. The CDR3 runs 17 residues. The V and J ends lost 8 bases and 0 bases respectively, with 22 bases between them. CDR1 and CDR2 from the germline V gene are SEHNR and FQNEAQ (reference sequence). The CDR3 sequence is CASQRASRSGANYGYTF. For the CDR3, the DNA is TGTGCCAGCCAGCGGGCGAGCCGGAGCGGGGCTAACTATGGCTACACCTTC.

V gene TRBV7-9 combines with J gene TRBJ1-1; D is undetermined. Trimming left V 5 bases short and J 7 bases short, with 11 bases between. The CDR3 runs 12 residues. Germline CDR1 and CDR2: SEHNR and FQNEAQ (reference sequence). CDR3 sequence: CASSIGYYEAFF. CDR3 coding DNA: TGTGCCAGCAGCATAGGCTACTATGAAGCTTTCTTT.

The chain is built from TRBV9 and TRBJ2-1; 10 bases match TRBD2. Germline V gene sequence: CDR1 SGDLS, CDR2 YYNGEE. V shed 0 bases and J 0 bases; nucleotides not matched to a gene: 3. The CDR3 consists of 17 residues. The chain's CDR3 is CASSVVAGGNSYNEQFF. CDR3 in DNA: TGTGCCAGCAGCGTAGTAGCGGGGGGAAACTCCTACAATGAGCAGTTCTTC.